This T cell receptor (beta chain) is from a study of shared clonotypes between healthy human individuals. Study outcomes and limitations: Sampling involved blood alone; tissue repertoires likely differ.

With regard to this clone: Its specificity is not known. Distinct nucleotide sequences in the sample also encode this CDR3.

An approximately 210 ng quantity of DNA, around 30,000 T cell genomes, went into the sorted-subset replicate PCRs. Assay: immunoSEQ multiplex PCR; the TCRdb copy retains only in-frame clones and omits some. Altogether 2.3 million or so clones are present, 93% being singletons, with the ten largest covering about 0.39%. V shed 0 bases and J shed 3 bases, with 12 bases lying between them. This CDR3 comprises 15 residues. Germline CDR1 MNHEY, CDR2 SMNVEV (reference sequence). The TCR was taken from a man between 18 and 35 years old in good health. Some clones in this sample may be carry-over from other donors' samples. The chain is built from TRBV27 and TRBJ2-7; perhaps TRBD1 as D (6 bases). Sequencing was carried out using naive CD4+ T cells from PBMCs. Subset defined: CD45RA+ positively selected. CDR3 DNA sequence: TGTGCCAGCAGTTTATCGGGGCAGGGGAACTACGAGCAGTACTTC. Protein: CASSLSGQGNYEQYF.